The clone carrying this T cell receptor beta chain was counted a few times. Its target is not known. Germline V gives CDR1 MNHEY, CDR2 SMNVEV (reference sequence). The CDR3 runs to 16 residues. V was clipped by 5 bases and J by 0 bases; unmatched bases: 5. The sample comes from a study of blood T cells in healthy people across ages. Findings and limits, study-wide: Fewer expanded clones and more diversity marked long-lived versus aged donors.

Next came a second PCR, run for roughly 6 to 11 cycles, which used a sample-barcoded 5' primer along with a J-beta primer mix. Sequencing yielded, for each sample, at least 3 million paired-end reads carrying CDR3. TCRdb reanalysed the 5' RACE reads using MiXCR and keeps one entry per CDR3 protein. The table records 1.5 million to 2 million distinct CDR3 sequences, about 35% of them present only once. This TCR derives from a young woman in good health. The rearrangement joins TRBV27 to TRBJ2-1; 9 bases fit TRBD2. The sample was blood. CDR3 sequence reads: CASSAEAGGSYNEQFF. CDR3 coding DNA: TGTGCCAGCAGTGCCGAAGCGGGAGGCTCCTACAATGAGCAGTTCTTC.